A few counts support the clone carrying this TCR beta chain. What it recognizes is unknown. The CDR3 consists of 11 residues. V was pared by 3 bases and J by 8 bases, with 7 bases between. This entry belongs to a study of human T cells and chemical hapten exposure. Looking at the study overall: The patients, most of them female, presented with alopecia areata, totalis or universalis.

TCRdb re-derived calls from the RACE reads in MiXCR, one entry per CDR3 protein. Among some 350,000 distinct CDR3 sequences, about 6% were seen once, and the ten largest hold 5% to 6%. As to time point: patch test 2, 6 weeks after DPC sensitization. As for treatment: therapeutic diphenylcyclopropenone sensitization with weekly scalp DPC. Study-wide results and caveats: The study found that DPC sensitization did not change TCRs above 1 in 1000 frequency.

This chain uses TRBV12-3 or TRBV12-4 with TRBJ1-2; the D is unclear. This TCR came from a woman between 18 and 29 years old with alopecia areata. Some clones in this sample may be carry-over from other donors' samples. The starting material was whole blood, obtained in connection with sensitization to the hapten diphenylcyclopropenone (DPC). This CDR3 is CASSFGLGYTF. The CDR3 DNA follows: TGTGCCAGCAGTTTTGGTTTAGGCTACACCTTC.